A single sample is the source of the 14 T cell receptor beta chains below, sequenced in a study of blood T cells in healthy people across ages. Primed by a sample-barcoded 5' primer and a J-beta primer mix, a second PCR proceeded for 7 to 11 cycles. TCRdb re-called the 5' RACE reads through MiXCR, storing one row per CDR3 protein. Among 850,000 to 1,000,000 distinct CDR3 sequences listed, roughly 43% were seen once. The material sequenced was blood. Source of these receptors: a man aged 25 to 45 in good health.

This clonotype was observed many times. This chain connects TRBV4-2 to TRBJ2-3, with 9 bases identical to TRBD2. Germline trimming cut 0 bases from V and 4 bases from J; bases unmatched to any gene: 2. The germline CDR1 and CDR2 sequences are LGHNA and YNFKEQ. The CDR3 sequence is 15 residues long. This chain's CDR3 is CASSQERGGPDTQYF. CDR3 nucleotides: TGTGCCAGCAGCCAAGAGCGGGGGGGCCCAGATACGCAGTATTTT.

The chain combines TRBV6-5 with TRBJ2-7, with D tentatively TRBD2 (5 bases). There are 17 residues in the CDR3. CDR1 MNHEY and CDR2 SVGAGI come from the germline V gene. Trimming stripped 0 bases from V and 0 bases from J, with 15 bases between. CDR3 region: CASSYSKTRESSYEQYF. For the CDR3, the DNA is TGTGCCAGCAGTTACTCGAAGACGAGGGAAAGCTCCTACGAGCAGTACTTC.

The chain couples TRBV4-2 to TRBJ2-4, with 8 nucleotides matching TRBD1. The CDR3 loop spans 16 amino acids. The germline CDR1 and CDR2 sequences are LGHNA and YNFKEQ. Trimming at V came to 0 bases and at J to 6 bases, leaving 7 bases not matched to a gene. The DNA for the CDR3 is TGTGCCAGCAGCCAAGATACCAGGGGGCCAGGAAACATTCAGTACTTC. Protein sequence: CASSQDTRGPGNIQYF.

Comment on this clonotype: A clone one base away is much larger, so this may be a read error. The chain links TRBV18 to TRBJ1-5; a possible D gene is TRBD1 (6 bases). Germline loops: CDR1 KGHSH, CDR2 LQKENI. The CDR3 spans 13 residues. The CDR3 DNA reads TGTGCCAGCGCACCGGGGGCAGCTCAGCCCCAGCATTTT. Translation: CASAPGAAQPQHF. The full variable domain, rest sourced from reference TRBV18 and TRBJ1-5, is NAGVMQNPRHLVRRRGQEARLRCSPMKGHSHVYWYRQLPEEGLKFMVYLQKENIIDESGMPKERFSAEFPKEGPSILRIQQVVRGDSAAYFCASAPGAAQPQHFGDGTRLSIL.

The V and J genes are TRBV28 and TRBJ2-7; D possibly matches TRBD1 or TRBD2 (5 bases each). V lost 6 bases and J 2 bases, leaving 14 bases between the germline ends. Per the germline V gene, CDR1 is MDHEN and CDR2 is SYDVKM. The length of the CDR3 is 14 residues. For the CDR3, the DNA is TGTGCCAGCAGCCTCGGGGACGTCGCCTACGAGCAGTACTTC. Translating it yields CASSLGDVAYEQYF.

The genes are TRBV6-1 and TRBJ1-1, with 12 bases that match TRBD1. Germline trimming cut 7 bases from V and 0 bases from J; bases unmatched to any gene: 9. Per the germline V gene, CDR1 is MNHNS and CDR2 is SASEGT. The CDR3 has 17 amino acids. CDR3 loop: CASTRWGTGGLNTEAFF. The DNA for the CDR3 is TGTGCCAGCACCCGATGGGGGACAGGGGGCTTGAACACTGAAGCTTTCTTT.

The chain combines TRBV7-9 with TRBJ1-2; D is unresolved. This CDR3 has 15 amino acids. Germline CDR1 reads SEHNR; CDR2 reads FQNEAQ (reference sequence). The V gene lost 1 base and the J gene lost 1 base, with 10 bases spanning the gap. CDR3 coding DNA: TGTGCCAGCAGCTTAGAGGAGGCGAGTAACTATGGCTACACCTTC. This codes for CASSLEEASNYGYTF.

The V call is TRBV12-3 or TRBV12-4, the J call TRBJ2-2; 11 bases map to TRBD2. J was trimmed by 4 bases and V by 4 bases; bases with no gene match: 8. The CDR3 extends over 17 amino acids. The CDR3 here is CASSSLSGGAFTGELFF. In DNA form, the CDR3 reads TGTGCCAGCAGTTCCCTTAGCGGGGGGGCGTTCACCGGGGAGCTGTTTTTT.

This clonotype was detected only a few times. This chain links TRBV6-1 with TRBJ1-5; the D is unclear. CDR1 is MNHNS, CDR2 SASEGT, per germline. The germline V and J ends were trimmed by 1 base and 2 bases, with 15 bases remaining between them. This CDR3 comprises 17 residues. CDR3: CASSEGLVRRRNQPQHF. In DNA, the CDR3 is TGTGCCAGCAGTGAAGGTTTGGTACGGAGACGCAATCAGCCCCAGCATTTT.

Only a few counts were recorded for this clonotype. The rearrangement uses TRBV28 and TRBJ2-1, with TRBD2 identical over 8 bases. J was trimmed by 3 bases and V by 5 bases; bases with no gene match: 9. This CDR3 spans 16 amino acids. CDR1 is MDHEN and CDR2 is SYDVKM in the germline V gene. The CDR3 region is CASSPSGGAYYNEQFF. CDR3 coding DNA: TGTGCCAGCAGTCCCTCCGGGGGGGCCTACTACAATGAGCAGTTCTTC.

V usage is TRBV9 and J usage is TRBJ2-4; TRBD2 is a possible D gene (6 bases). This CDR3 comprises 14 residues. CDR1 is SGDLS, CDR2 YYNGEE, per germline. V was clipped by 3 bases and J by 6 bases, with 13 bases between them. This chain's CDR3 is CASSEDWRGNIQYF. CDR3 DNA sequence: TGTGCCAGCAGCGAGGACTGGCGGGGAAACATTCAGTACTTC.

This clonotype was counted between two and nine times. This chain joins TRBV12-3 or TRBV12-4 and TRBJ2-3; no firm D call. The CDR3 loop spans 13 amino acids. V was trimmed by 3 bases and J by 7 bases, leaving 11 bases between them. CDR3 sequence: CASSLDPLYTQYF. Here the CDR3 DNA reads TGTGCCAGCAGTTTGGACCCTCTCTATACGCAGTATTTT.

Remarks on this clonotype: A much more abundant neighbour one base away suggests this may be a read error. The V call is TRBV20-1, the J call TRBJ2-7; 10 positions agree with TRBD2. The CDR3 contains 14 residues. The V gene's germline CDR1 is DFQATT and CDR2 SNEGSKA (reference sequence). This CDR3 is CSARVGTSVYGQYF. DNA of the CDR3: TGCAGTGCTAGAGTAGGGACTAGCGTGTACGGGCAGTACTTC.

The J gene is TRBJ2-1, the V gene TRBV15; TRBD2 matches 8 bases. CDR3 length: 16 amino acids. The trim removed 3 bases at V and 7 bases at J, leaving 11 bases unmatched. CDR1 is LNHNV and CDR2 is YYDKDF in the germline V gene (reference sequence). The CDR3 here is CATSRRVAGLINEQFF. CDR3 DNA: TGTGCCACCAGCAGGAGGGTAGCGGGGCTTATTAATGAGCAGTTCTTC.